This TCR beta chain was profiled in a study of T cell responses to AZD1222 COVID-19 vaccine. About this clone itself: Its antigen is not known.

Findings and caveats of the study: Per reports, nearly half of all spike-specific TCRs target regions that are unmutated in variants. Most donors were white British and more were female, and clonal diversity was possibly underestimated.

Produced via immunoSEQ multiplex PCR; TCRdb's table is partial and in-frame only. The sample shows around 150,000 clones, more than 80% of them seen only once. Researchers grouped second doses given at about 4 or about 12 weeks into one pool. The sequencing here drew on peripheral blood, taken 28 days after the second AZD1222 dose. The TCR originated in an adult who received the AZD1222 COVID-19 vaccine.

CDR3 in DNA: TGTGCCAGCAGCTTTGGCGCCGACAGCCTGGGAGAGACCCAGTACTTC. It encodes CASSFGADSLGETQYF. The chain employs TRBV5-6 and TRBJ2-5; perhaps TRBD1 as D (5 bases). Looked up from germline, CDR1 is SGHDT and CDR2 is YYEEEE. Trimming removed 2 bases from V and 4 bases from J, with 18 bases in between. CDR3 size: 16 residues.